This T cell receptor (beta chain) is drawn from a study of control samples from healthy donors and cancer patients. Trimming left V 6 bases short and J 8 bases short, with 8 bases between. The germline V gene encodes CDR1 MDHEN and CDR2 SYDVKM. The CDR3 sequence is 11 residues long. Produced via immunoSEQ multiplex PCR; TCRdb's table is partial and in-frame only. The sample has nearly 40,000 clones; roughly nine tenths are singletons. This receptor was obtained from a woman aged 45-65 years in good health. Material: blood. The chain carries TRBV28 and TRBJ2-1; D call uncertain. This chain's CDR3 is CASSARYEQFF. CDR3 coding DNA: TGTGCCAGCAGCGCCCGCTATGAGCAGTTCTTC. The complete variable domain, with remaining parts taken from reference TRBV28 and TRBJ2-1, reads DVKVTQSSRYLVKRTGEKVFLECVQDMDHENMFWYRQDPGLGLRLIYFSYDVKMKEKGDIPEGYSVSREKKERFSLILESASTNQTSMYLCASSARYEQFFGPGTRLTVL.